This TCR beta chain emerged from a study of blood T cells in healthy people across ages. As to this clonotype: Its specificity is not known.

The study, taken as a whole, reports: Diversity of TCR beta correlated strongly with naive T cell percentage.

A minimum of 6 million PBMCs was isolated per sample. V was trimmed by 6 bases and J by 10 bases, leaving 13 bases between them. The CDR3 extends over 13 amino acids. Germline lookup yields CDR1 MNHEY and CDR2 SVGAGI. Together with a sample-barcoded 5' primer, a J-beta primer mix was included in a second PCR lasting roughly 6 to 12 cycles. Tagging of each cDNA molecule was performed by a template-switch adaptor with 12 random nucleotides. TCRdb fed the 5' RACE reads into MiXCR, producing one record per CDR3 protein. The sample yields some 1.4 million distinct CDR3 sequences, approximately 38% seen once.

Specimen: blood. The chain joins TRBV6-5 to TRBJ1-6; D perhaps matches TRBD1 (6 bases). The TCR originated in a woman between 18 and 29 years old in good health. The CDR3 coding sequence is TGTGCCAGCAGGCCTTACAGGGACTCACCCCTCCACTTT. As protein: CASRPYRDSPLHF.